This T cell receptor beta chain originates from a study of brain T cells in children with intractable seizures. About this clone: Its antigen is undetermined.

Profiling relied on immunoSEQ multiplex PCR, and the TCRdb table lists in-frame clones only, not all of them. The table includes 340,000 or so clones, over 90% detected once. Study-wide findings and caveats: Viral specificity was inferred only from CDR3 similarity; HCMV serostatus was unknown.

Indicated time point: blood from clinic visit 5 months post-surgery; TSC patient then seizure free. Only cases whose brain tissue showed the highest T cell transcript signatures were sequenced. Patients received at least one anti-epileptic drug before surgery. CDR1 is SQVTM and CDR2 is ANQGSEA in the germline V gene. This CDR3 comprises 12 residues. V gave up 1 base and J gave up 3 bases, with 4 bases separating them. Sequencing was performed on peripheral blood, taken about 5 months after surgery. The sequence came from a boy in the first two years of life with tuberous sclerosis and intractable seizures. V gene TRBV29-1 combines with J gene TRBJ2-1; D gene ambiguous. CDR3 loop: CSVEAGYNEQFF. Here the CDR3 DNA reads TGCAGCGTTGAAGCGGGCTACAATGAGCAGTTCTTC.